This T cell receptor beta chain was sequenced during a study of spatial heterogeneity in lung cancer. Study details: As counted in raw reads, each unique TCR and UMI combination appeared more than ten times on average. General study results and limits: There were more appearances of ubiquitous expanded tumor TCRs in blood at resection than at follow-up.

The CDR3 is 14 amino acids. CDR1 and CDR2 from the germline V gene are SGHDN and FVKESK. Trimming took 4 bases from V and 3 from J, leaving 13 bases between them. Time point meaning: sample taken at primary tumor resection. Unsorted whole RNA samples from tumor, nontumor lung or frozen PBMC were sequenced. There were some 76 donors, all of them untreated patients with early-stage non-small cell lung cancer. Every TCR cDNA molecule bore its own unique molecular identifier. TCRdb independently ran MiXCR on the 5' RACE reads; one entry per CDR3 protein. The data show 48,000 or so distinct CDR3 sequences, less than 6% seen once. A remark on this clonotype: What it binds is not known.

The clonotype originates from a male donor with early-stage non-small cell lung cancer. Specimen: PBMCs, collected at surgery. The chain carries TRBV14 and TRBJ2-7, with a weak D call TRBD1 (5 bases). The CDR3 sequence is CASSRLTDGYEQYF. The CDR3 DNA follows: TGTGCCAGCAGCCGACTGACAGACGGCTACGAGCAGTACTTC.